The present TCR beta chain was sequenced within a study of control samples from healthy donors and cancer patients. The V gene's germline CDR1 is SGHTA and CDR2 FQGNSA. Between the trimmed V and J ends, which lost 5 bases and 8 bases, there was a span of 18 bases. This CDR3 region has 14 residues. This table comes from immunoSEQ multiplex PCR, and its TCRdb copy is limited to in-frame clones, with some not included. The table lists about 130,000 clones, around 93% of them singletons. The chain couples TRBV7-2 to TRBJ1-2, with D maybe TRBD1 (6 bases). The sample comprised blood. This sequence originates from a woman in her forties or fifties in good health. The DNA for the CDR3 is TGTGCCAGCAGCAACCCCGGACAGCCTACCGGCTACACCTTC. Encoded protein: CASSNPGQPTGYTF.